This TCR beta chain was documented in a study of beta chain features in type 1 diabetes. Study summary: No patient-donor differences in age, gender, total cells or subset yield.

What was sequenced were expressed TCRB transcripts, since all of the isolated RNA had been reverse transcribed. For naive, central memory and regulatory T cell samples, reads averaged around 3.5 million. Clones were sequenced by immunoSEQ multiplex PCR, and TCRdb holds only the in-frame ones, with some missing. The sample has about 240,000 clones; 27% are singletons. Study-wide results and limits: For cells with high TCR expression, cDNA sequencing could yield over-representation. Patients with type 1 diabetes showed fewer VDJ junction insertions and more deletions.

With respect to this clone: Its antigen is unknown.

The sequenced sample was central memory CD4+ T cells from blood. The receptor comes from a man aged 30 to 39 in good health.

CDR3 amino acids: CASSYGQRTYEQYF. The CDR3 DNA sequence: TGTGCCAGCAGTTATGGACAGAGGACCTACGAGCAGTACTTC. The chain carries TRBV6-5 and TRBJ2-7, with D perhaps matching TRBD1 (6 bases). CDR3 length: 14 amino acids. The V gene's germline CDR1 is MNHEY and CDR2 SVGAGI. V was shortened by 3 bases and J by 2 bases, with 11 bases between the two germline ends.